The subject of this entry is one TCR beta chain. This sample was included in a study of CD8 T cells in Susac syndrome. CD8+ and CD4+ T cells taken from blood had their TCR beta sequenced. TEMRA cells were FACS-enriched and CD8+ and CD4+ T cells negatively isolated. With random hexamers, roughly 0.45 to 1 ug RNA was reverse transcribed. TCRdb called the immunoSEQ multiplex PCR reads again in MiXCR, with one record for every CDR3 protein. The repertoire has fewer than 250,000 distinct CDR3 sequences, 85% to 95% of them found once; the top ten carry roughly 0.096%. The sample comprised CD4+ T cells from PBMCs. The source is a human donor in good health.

As DNA, the CDR3 is TGTGCCAGCAGCGTGGCCGGGACAGGGAATTTGAATTCACCCCTCCACTTT. Translation gives CASSVAGTGNLNSPLHF. The V and J genes are TRBV9 and TRBJ1-6; TRBD1 agrees at 9 bases. Trimming took 2 bases from V and 7 from J; bases not matched to a gene: 10. The germline gives CDR1 SGDLS, CDR2 YYNGEE. This CDR3 is built from 17 residues.